Listed below are T cell receptor beta chains from one sample, sequenced in a study of metastatic and nonmetastatic thyroid tumors. Using MiXCR, TCRdb re-called clones from the PCR reads. This sample has approximately 14,000 clones, with roughly 3.5% found just once. Sequencing was carried out using tumor tissue. The origin of the receptors is a female donor with papillary thyroid cancer or a benign thyroid nodule (not recorded which). Some clones in this sample may be carry-over from other donors' samples. CDR3s include the opening cysteine and the closing phenylalanine or tryptophan. The order of the fields is V gene, J gene, CDR3 protein.

TRBV6-1,TRBJ2-7,CASSEPATGVEQYF
TRBV19,TRBJ1-6,CASSISTWDSPLHF
TRBV28,TRBJ1-1,CASSLGGGRDFF
TRBV28,TRBJ2-7,CASKSGGGYEQYF
TRBV20-1,TRBJ2-5,CSARGLAGGSETQYF
TRBV6-1,TRBJ2-3,CASRGTSGGSTDTQYF
TRBV12-3/TRBV12-4,TRBJ2-2,CASRTMAGELFF
TRBV20-1,TRBJ2-5,CSANQGVRTQYF
TRBV6-2/TRBV6-3,TRBJ1-3,CASSRREGSGNTIYF
TRBV6-1,TRBJ2-2,CASRLGTTNTGELFF
TRBV6-5,TRBJ1-2,CASSYTGPGYGYTF
TRBV6-1,TRBJ2-2,CSTGVDTGELFF
TRBV6-1,TRBJ2-7,CASSPRTGEQYF
TRBV6-1,TRBJ1-5,CASSSGQKNQPQHF
TRBV6-2/TRBV6-3,TRBJ2-6,CASSLRMRGANVLTF
TRBV12-3/TRBV12-4,TRBJ1-4,CASSWGGGLEKLFF
TRBV6-1,TRBJ2-5,CASLDDRVETQYF
TRBV6-1,TRBJ2-2,CASKTGDTGELFF
TRBV20-1,TRBJ1-5,CSAKGLQGFNQPQHF
TRBV6-1,TRBJ2-7,CASSEDGAAAYEQYF
TRBV5-1,TRBJ1-1,CASSWQGLDTEAFF
TRBV6-1,TRBJ2-1,CASSPLAAKAYNEQFF
TRBV5-1,TRBJ1-2,CASSLEQEGYGYTF
TRBV28,TRBJ1-6,CASRIRDRNSPLHF
TRBV7-9,TRBJ2-1,CASTSREGNEQFF
TRBV7-9,TRBJ2-2,CATWAGELFF
TRBV12-3/TRBV12-4,TRBJ1-6,CASSLGGTPVNSPLHF
TRBV6-1,TRBJ1-2,CASSESGTVYGYTF
TRBV20-1,TRBJ1-1,CSAREGGPNTEAFF
TRBV6-1,TRBJ2-1,CASSEEAGGGQDEQFF
TRBV24-1,TRBJ2-7,CATSDSDTGVFF
TRBV12-3/TRBV12-4,TRBJ2-1,CASSLALGGDGQSF
TRBV6-1,TRBJ1-4,CASSDEGRYAEKLFF
TRBV4-1,TRBJ1-5,CASSHGAGVQPQHF
TRBV2,TRBJ1-5,CASTLQGRDPQHF
TRBV6-1,TRBJ2-2,CASRVAGWGGTGELFF
TRBV6-1,TRBJ2-7,CATSGTAYSYEQYF
TRBV28,TRBJ2-7,CASSLTVSYEQYF
TRBV6-6,TRBJ1-6,CASSYSGTGLNSPLHF
TRBV20-1,TRBJ2-7,CSAGCASYEQYF
TRBV28,TRBJ1-6,CASSLTDYNSPLHF
TRBV6-2/TRBV6-3,TRBJ2-2,CASSRGGTGELFF
TRBV6-4,TRBJ1-3,CASSYGALGNTIYF
TRBV6-1,TRBJ2-2,CASKVVVANTGELFF
TRBV20-1,TRBJ1-2,CSAREAGGGYTF
TRBV24-1,TRBJ1-5,CATSGQGVNQPQHF
TRBV19,TRBJ1-5,CASRQAGNRPQHF
TRBV5-1,TRBJ2-7,CASSLIDGYEQYF
TRBV6-4,TRBJ2-2,CASSYSAGYRTGELFF
TRBV19,TRBJ2-2,CASEHGELFF
TRBV28,TRBJ1-2,CASRLQGDKGGYTF
TRBV12-3/TRBV12-4,TRBJ1-4,CASSFFTGGSNEKLFF
TRBV6-4,TRBJ2-7,CASSDKLAGAYEQYF
TRBV6-1,TRBJ2-5,CASRGSGETQYF
TRBV6-1,TRBJ1-1,CASSPYRTGGEAFF
TRBV20-1,TRBJ1-1,CSASSGDSLNTEAFF
TRBV6-1,TRBJ2-2,CASSELGGQANTGELFF
TRBV2,TRBJ1-5,CASSVPGGQPQHF
TRBV5-1,TRBJ2-1,CASSHISGSSYNEQFF